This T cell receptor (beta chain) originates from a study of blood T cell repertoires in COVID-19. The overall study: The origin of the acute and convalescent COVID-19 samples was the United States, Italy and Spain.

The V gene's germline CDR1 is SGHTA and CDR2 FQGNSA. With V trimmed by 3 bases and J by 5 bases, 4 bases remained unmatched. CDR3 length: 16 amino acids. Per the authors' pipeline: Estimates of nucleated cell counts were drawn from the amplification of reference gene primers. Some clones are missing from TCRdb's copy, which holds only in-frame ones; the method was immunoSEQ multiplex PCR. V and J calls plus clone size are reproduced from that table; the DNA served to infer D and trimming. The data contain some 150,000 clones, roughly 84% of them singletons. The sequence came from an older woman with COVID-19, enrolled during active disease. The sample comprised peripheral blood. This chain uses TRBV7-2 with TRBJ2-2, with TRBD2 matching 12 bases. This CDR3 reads CASSLTGTSGTGELFF. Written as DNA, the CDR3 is TGTGCCAGCAGCTTGACCGGGACTAGCGGGACCGGGGAGCTGTTTTTT.